The 22 T cell receptor beta chains in this list originate from one sample, sequenced in a study of blood T cells in healthy people across ages. The authors ran a second PCR of about 6 to 12 cycles using a sample-barcoded 5' primer and a J-beta primer mix. MiXCR, run by TCRdb on the 5' RACE reads, gives a single entry per CDR3 protein. The table records about 1.6 million distinct CDR3 sequences, roughly 30% of them present only once. Input material: blood. Every receptor here comes from a woman aged 25 to 45 in good health.

This clonotype occurred many times. The rearrangement joins TRBV4-1 to TRBJ2-7, with 7 bases that match TRBD1. The CDR3 length is 14 residues. The junction had 6 bases not matched to a gene; V was cut back by 4 bases and J by 3 bases. CDR1 and CDR2 (germline): MGHRA, YSYEKL. The CDR3 coding sequence is TGCGCCAGCAGCCGTGGACAGGAGAGCTACGAGCAGTACTTC. The encoded protein is CASSRGQESYEQYF.

J is TRBJ1-1 and V is TRBV6-6; weak D call: TRBD1 (6 bases). Germline lookup yields CDR1 MNHNY and CDR2 SVGAGI (reference sequence). The CDR3 totals 16 residues. The V and J ends lost 7 bases and 1 base respectively, with 19 bases between them. The CDR3 is CASTGTNGGPNTEAFF. In nucleotides, the CDR3 is TGTGCCAGCACCGGAACCAACGGGGGCCCGAACACTGAAGCTTTCTTT.

V gene TRBV6-2 or TRBV6-3 combines with J gene TRBJ2-7; D perhaps matches TRBD2 (6 bases). The CDR3 totals 18 residues. Germline assignment: CDR1 MNHEY and CDR2 SVGEGT. V was pared by 1 base and J by 3 bases, with 22 bases between. CDR3 sequence reads: CASSYLSPGVMPNYEQYF. The CDR3 nucleotides are TGTGCCAGCAGTTACTTGAGTCCGGGAGTGATGCCAAACTACGAGCAGTACTTC.

This clonotype was recorded at least ten times. This chain uses TRBV20-1 with TRBJ2-3; D is possibly TRBD1 (6 bases). The CDR3 extends over 16 amino acids. The V end was cut by 4 bases, the J end by 6 bases, with 23 bases between. The germline V gene has CDR1 DFQATT and CDR2 SNEGSKA (reference sequence). In DNA form, the CDR3 reads TGCAGTGCTAAAGTCACGGGCCTACATCAGGGGGATACGCAGTATTTT. It is translated as CSAKVTGLHQGDTQYF.

V is TRBV7-9 and J is TRBJ1-1; D might be TRBD1 (6 bases). Germline CDR1 and CDR2: SEHNR and FQNEAQ (reference sequence). The CDR3 contains 17 residues. Trimming left V 3 bases short and J 9 bases short, with 26 bases between. The CDR3 DNA sequence: TGTGCCAGCAGCTTTAGGGGGACACCCCGGGACGGAGCAAAAGCTTTCTTT. It yields the protein CASSFRGTPRDGAKAFF.

This clonotype was picked up many times. The chain combines TRBV29-1 with TRBJ2-7; weak D call: TRBD2 (6 bases). Germline lookup yields CDR1 SQVTM and CDR2 ANQGSEA. The V gene lost 4 bases and the J gene lost 6 bases, with 34 bases spanning the gap. The CDR3 runs 19 residues. Here the CDR3 DNA reads TGCAGCGTTGCGGGTTTTAGGGGCCAAACATCGGGCGGGATCAGCGAGCAGTACTTC. Translation gives CSVAGFRGQTSGGISEQYF.

In its sample, this clonotype was seen a few times. The V gene is TRBV6-1, the J gene TRBJ1-1; no reliable D call. V was cut by 7 bases and J by 3 bases, with 9 bases left in between. Germline V CDR1 and CDR2: MNHNS, SASEGT. CDR3 length: 12 amino acids. The CDR3 sequence: CASTLTDTEAFF. The CDR3 region has the DNA TGTGCCAGCACCTTAACCGACACTGAAGCTTTCTTT.

The genes are TRBV5-4 and TRBJ2-3; either TRBD1 or TRBD2 may fit D (5 bases each). The CDR3 runs 16 residues. Trimming took 4 bases from V and 4 from J, leaving 19 bases between them. CDR1 is SGHNT and CDR2 is YYREEE in the germline V gene (reference sequence). This chain's CDR3 is CASSPGTSAVADTQYF. Written as DNA, the CDR3 is TGTGCCAGCAGCCCGGGGACGAGCGCGGTCGCAGATACGCAGTATTTT.

This chain joins TRBV3-1 and TRBJ2-7; a possible D gene is TRBD1 (6 bases). The CDR3 loop spans 16 amino acids. Trimming removed 4 bases from V and 3 bases from J, with 19 bases in between. Germline CDR1 LGHDT, CDR2 YNNKEL (reference sequence). The CDR3 here is CASSLGGRSVFYEQYF. The DNA for the CDR3 is TGTGCCAGCAGCCTAGGGGGAAGGTCCGTATTCTACGAGCAGTACTTC.

V is TRBV29-1 and J is TRBJ1-2; no definite D call. CDR1 is SQVTM, CDR2 ANQGSEA, per germline. V lost 3 bases, J lost 0 bases, and 8 bases lay in between. The CDR3 totals 13 residues. In nucleotides, the CDR3 is TGCAGCGTTGACAGCCCCTCTAACTATGGCTACACCTTC. This gives the protein CSVDSPSNYGYTF. Based on the CDR3 plus reference TRBV29-1 and TRBJ1-2, the full variable domain is SAVISQKPSRDICQRGTSLTIQCQVDSQVTMMFWYRQQPGQSLTLIATANQGSEATYESGFVIDKFPISRPNLTFSTLTVSNMSPEDSSIYLCSVDSPSNYGYTFGSGTRLTVV.

This sequence joins TRBV11-2 and TRBJ2-5; 12 positions match TRBD2. This CDR3 is 16 amino acids long. Germline values: CDR1 SGHAT, CDR2 FQNNGV. V gave up 5 bases and J gave up 4 bases; unmatched junction bases: 8. CDR3 sequence reads: CASSPRTSGVGETQYF. As DNA, the CDR3 is TGTGCCAGCAGCCCGAGGACTAGCGGGGTGGGAGAGACCCAGTACTTC. The complete variable domain, with remaining parts taken from reference TRBV11-2 and TRBJ2-5, reads EAGVAQSPRYKIIEKRQSVAFWCNPISGHATLYWYQQILGQGPKLLIQFQNNGVVDDSQLPKDRFSAERLKGVDSTLKIQPAKLEDSAVYLCASSPRTSGVGETQYFGPGTRLLVL.

This chain links TRBV20-1 with TRBJ2-1; D not certain. Per germline, CDR1 DFQATT and CDR2 SNEGSKA (reference sequence). V shed 6 bases and J shed 6 bases, with 18 bases lying between them. The CDR3 runs 14 residues. CDR3 in amino acids: CSAMTSRAGNEQFF. Written as DNA, the CDR3 is TGCAGTGCCATGACTTCCCGGGCTGGCAATGAGCAGTTCTTC.

This clonotype was seen more than once but under ten times. V usage is TRBV7-2 and J usage is TRBJ2-1, with D hard to call. The CDR3 is 12 amino acids. Trimming shortened V by 2 bases and J by 6 bases, and 5 bases separated the two germline ends. From germline, CDR1 is SGHTA and CDR2 FQGNSA. Here the CDR3 reads CASSLKSNEQFF. CDR3 DNA: TGTGCCAGCAGCTTAAAGAGCAATGAGCAGTTCTTC.

Points on this clonotype: A junction end diverges from the germline sequence, so it may reflect a read error. The V gene is TRBV6-5, the J gene TRBJ2-3; weak D call: TRBD2 (5 bases). CDR1 is MNHEY, CDR2 SVGAGI, per germline. This CDR3 has 18 amino acids. CDR3 protein: CACSYSTNAGISTDTQYF. CDR3 nucleotides: TGTGCCTGCAGTTACTCGACAAATGCCGGGATAAGCACAGATACGCAGTATTTT.

Points on this clonotype: Relative to the germline gene, one junction end is altered; a read error may explain this. The chain recombines TRBV6-6 with TRBJ2-6; the D gene is possibly TRBD2 (7 bases). Germline CDR1 is MNHNY and CDR2 is SVGAGI (reference sequence). This CDR3 has 15 residues. The DNA of the CDR3 is TGTGCCAGCAGTTACTCGGATCGGGGGGCCAGCGTCCTGACTTTC. Amino acids: CASSYSDRGASVLTF.

This clonotype was seen a handful of times. The J gene is TRBJ2-3, the V gene TRBV25-1; D remains ambiguous. Per the germline V gene, CDR1 is MGHDK and CDR2 is SYGVNS. The CDR3 consists of 13 residues. The ends were cut back, 9 bases at V and 2 bases at J, with 12 bases in the middle. This CDR3 is CASEPPPTDTQYF. In nucleotides, the CDR3 is TGTGCCAGTGAACCTCCCCCCACAGATACGCAGTATTTT.

This clonotype has ten or more counts. The V call is TRBV4-1, the J call TRBJ2-3; D ambiguous. Trimming cost V 1 base and J 7 bases, with 6 bases left between them. The CDR3 is 12 amino acids. Germline-derived CDR1 and CDR2 are MGHRA and YSYEKL. This chain's CDR3 is CASSQVGNTQYF. CDR3 sequence (DNA): TGCGCCAGCAGCCAAGTGGGGAATACGCAGTATTTT.

The rearrangement joins TRBV20-1 to TRBJ2-3; 8 bases agree with TRBD1. CDR1 is DFQATT and CDR2 is SNEGSKA in the germline V gene (reference sequence). Trimming took 3 bases from V and 5 from J; bases not matched to a gene: 7. The CDR3 totals 14 residues. CDR3 amino acids: CSASARGRGDTQYF. As DNA, the CDR3 is TGCAGTGCTAGCGCCAGGGGGCGTGGAGATACGCAGTATTTT.

This clonotype was recorded at least ten times. The gene calls are TRBV4-1 and TRBJ2-7; no firm D call. CDR3 length: 15 amino acids. V lost 3 bases, J lost 0 bases, and 12 bases lay in between. Germline CDR1 is MGHRA and CDR2 is YSYEKL. CDR3 DNA sequence: TGCGCCAGCAGCCAGTTCGGAGTCGGCTCCTACGAGCAGTACTTC. It specifies CASSQFGVGSYEQYF.

This clonotype was counted many times. The rearrangement joins TRBV6-2 or TRBV6-3 to TRBJ2-7; D call uncertain. Per germline, CDR1 MNHEY and CDR2 SVGEGT. The ends were cut back, 5 bases at V and 2 bases at J, with 13 bases in the middle. This CDR3 spans 14 amino acids. In nucleotides, the CDR3 is TGTGCCAGCAGTCTCAACTGGAATCCCTACGAGCAGTACTTC. This encodes CASSLNWNPYEQYF.

This clonotype was observed a few times. The rearrangement uses TRBV20-1 and TRBJ2-7; maybe TRBD1 (6 bases). V gave up 4 bases and J gave up 4 bases, with 14 bases separating them. The CDR3 is made up of 13 amino acids. CDR1 and CDR2 (germline): DFQATT, SNEGSKA (reference sequence). The CDR3 DNA sequence: TGCAGTGCTACAAGGGGCAGGGGTTACGAGCAGTACTTC. Translating it yields CSATRGRGYEQYF.

The V and J genes are TRBV10-3 and TRBJ2-5, with D unclear. V dropped 8 bases and J dropped 2 bases, with 9 bases sitting between them. There are 12 residues in the CDR3. Germline V lookup: CDR1 ENHRY, CDR2 SYGVKD. The CDR3 DNA sequence: TGTGCCATCGCCAGAAAACAAGAGACCCAGTACTTC. This translates into CAIARKQETQYF.